This T cell receptor (beta chain) is from a study of T cells in Graves' hyperthyroidism and ophthalmopathy. Germline V gives CDR1 ENHRY, CDR2 SYGVKD. V gave up 10 bases and J gave up 3 bases; unmatched junction bases: 12. This CDR3 spans 15 amino acids. Concerning this clonotype itself: What it binds is not known.

Points from the study as a whole: The model made its ophthalmopathy prediction, and onset followed a median about 5.9 months later. Appearing also in blood were most of the thyroid clonotypes expanded above 0.001.

Used for diagnoses were clinical symptoms, serum thyroxine and TRAb, thyroid ultrasound and orbital computed tomography. Amplification targeted TCR beta CDR3 regions from RNA transcripts. Initially, a first-round RT-PCR of the TCR CDR3 employed the HTBI primer set. Each CDR3 protein is one row after TCRdb ran MiXCR on the multiplex PCR reads. Among over 700,000 distinct CDR3 sequences, 38% were seen once, and the ten largest hold about 8.9%. This clonotype was sampled from a man between 18 and 35 years old with Graves' hyperthyroidism. The rearrangement uses TRBV10-3 and TRBJ1-5; 7 nucleotides agree with TRBD1. The specimen sequenced was blood. The DNA for the CDR3 is TGTGCCAGCAGCTTGTCGGACAGGTTCAATCAGCCCCAGCATTTT. Its translation is CASSLSDRFNQPQHF.